The clone carrying this T cell receptor beta chain was detected a few times. The data originate from a study of blood T cell repertoires in COVID-19. Study details: The study drew acute and convalescent COVID-19 samples from the United States, Italy and Spain. Sample material is recorded as cDNA or gDNA derived from T cells, B-cell-depleted T cells, or PBMCs.

Authors' analysis steps: Reference gene primer amplification in the assay estimated nucleated cell counts. Clones were read by immunoSEQ multiplex PCR, and TCRdb kept only the in-frame ones, dropping some. V and J calls and clone size are those listed in that table; D and trimming were worked out from the DNA. The table lists roughly 220,000 clones, around 81% of them singletons. CDR1 and CDR2 from the germline V gene are LGHDT and YNNKEL (reference sequence). The J segment lost 7 bases and the V segment lost 4 bases, leaving 6 bases of the junction unmatched. This CDR3 is 13 amino acids long. This rearrangement joins TRBV3-1 (or the pseudogene TRBV3-2) to TRBJ1-1; 7 bases match TRBD1. The sequenced material came from peripheral blood. This sequence was found in a woman aged 25 to 39 who had recovered from COVID-19. CDR3 bases: TGTGCCAGCAGCCCGTCGGGACAGCATGAAGCTTTCTTT. It is translated as CASSPSGQHEAFF.